This T cell receptor beta chain was retrieved from a study of technical replicates of blood from a few donors. The repertoire was sequenced with immunoSEQ multiplex PCR; TCRdb's copy has only in-frame clones and lacks some. The table has about 83,000 clones, around nine tenths seen once; the top ten hold around 0.24%. Germline V lookup: CDR1 SQVTM, CDR2 ANQGSEA. This CDR3 has 11 amino acids. V was clipped by 6 bases and J by 6 bases, with 12 bases between them. The TCR was taken from a human donor in good health. Source material: T cells isolated from PBMCs. The chain joins TRBV29-1 to TRBJ2-7; D might be TRBD1 (6 bases). CDR3 nucleotides: TGCAGCGTCCTACAGGGTGGCGAGCAGTACTTC. This gives the protein CSVLQGGEQYF.